This TCR beta chain appears in the sequencing data of a study of shared clonotypes between healthy human individuals. Overall study findings and caveats: Naive subsets tended to show greater estimated richness than memory subsets. Despite large depth, rarefaction showed incomplete sorted-subset sequencing. About 5% was the fraction of naive CD4 clonotypes found shared across a few donors.

A remark on this clone: Its antigen is not known.

Clones were sequenced by immunoSEQ multiplex PCR, and TCRdb holds only the in-frame ones, with some missing. Of about 1,500,000 clones in the sample, around 95% were seen once. Nashville, Tennessee was home to all donors, who were Caucasian adults. Deletions cut 3 bases from V and 8 bases from J, with 10 bases between. The germline gives CDR1 SGHVS, CDR2 FNYEAQ. CDR3 length: 13 residues. The source is a man between 25 and 39 years old in good health. This chain connects TRBV7-6 to TRBJ1-4; no clear D. Input material: naive CD4+ T cells sorted from blood. Subset here: CD45RA+ positively selected. CDR3 DNA: TGTGCCAGCAGCTTTACCAAGTGGGAAAAACTGTTTTTT. This encodes CASSFTKWEKLFF.